The clone carrying this T cell receptor (beta chain) was counted at least ten times. The antigen remains unidentified. These data are taken from a study of T cells in Graves' hyperthyroidism and ophthalmopathy. There are 15 residues in the CDR3. Per germline, CDR1 DFQATT and CDR2 SNEGSKA (reference sequence). There were TCR beta CDR3 regions amplified from RNA transcripts. RT-PCR in the first round (using the HTBI primer set) targeted the TCR CDR3. MiXCR, run by TCRdb on the multiplex PCR reads, gives a single entry per CDR3 protein. Of about 580,000 distinct CDR3 sequences listed, more than 45% are singletons. Criteria for exclusion of patients were uncontrolled infection, other autoimmune disease, pregnancy or lactation. Points from the study as a whole: Separating ophthalmopathy from stable hyperthyroidism was achieved by a 13 V-J model.

This TCR was sampled from a young woman with Graves' hyperthyroidism. The chain combines TRBV20-1 with TRBJ1-6, with unresolved D. The specimen was peripheral blood or thyroid tissue (not recorded which). DNA of the CDR3: TGCAGCGCCCAAAGCGGCGGCCGGGATAATTCACCCCTCCACTTT. This gives the protein CSAQSGGRDNSPLHF.